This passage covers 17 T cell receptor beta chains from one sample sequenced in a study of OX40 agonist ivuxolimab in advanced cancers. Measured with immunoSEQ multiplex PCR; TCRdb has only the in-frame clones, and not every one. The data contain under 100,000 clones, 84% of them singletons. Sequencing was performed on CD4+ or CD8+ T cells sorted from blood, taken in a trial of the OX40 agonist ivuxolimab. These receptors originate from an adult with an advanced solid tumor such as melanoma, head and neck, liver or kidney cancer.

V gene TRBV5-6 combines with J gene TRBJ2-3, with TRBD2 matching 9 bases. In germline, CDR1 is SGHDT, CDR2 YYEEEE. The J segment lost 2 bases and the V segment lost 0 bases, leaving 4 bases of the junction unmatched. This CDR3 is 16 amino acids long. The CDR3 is CASSLGLAGITDTQYF. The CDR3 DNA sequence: TGTGCCAGCAGCTTGGGCCTAGCGGGGATCACAGATACGCAGTATTTT. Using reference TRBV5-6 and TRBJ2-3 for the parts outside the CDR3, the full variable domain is DAGVTQSPTHLIKTRGQQVTLRCSPKSGHDTVSWYQQALGQGPQFIFQYYEEEERQRGNFPDRFSGHQFPNYSSELNVNALLLGDSALYLCASSLGLAGITDTQYFGPGTRLTVL.

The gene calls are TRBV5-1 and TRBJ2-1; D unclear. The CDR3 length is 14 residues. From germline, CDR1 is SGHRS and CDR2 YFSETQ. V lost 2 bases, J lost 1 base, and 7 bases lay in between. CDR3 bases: TGCGCCAGCAGCTTTGACGGGTCCTACAATGAGCAGTTCTTC. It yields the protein CASSFDGSYNEQFF.

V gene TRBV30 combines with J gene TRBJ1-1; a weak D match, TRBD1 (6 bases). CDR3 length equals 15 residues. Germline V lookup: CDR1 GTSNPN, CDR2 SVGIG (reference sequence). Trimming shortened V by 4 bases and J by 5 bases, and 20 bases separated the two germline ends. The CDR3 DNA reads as TGTGCCTGGACCGGGTCGGGGTACAGGGAGACTGAAGCTTTCTTT. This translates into CAWTGSGYRETEAFF. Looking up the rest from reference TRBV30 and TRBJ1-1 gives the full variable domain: SQTIHQWPATLVQPVGSPLSLECTVEGTSNPNLYWYRQAAGRGLQLLFYSVGIGQISSEVPQNLSASRPQDRQFILSSKKLLLSDSGFYLCAWTGSGYRETEAFFGQGTRLTVV.

CDR3 residues: CTSRYIRLCETYGYTF. CDR3 nucleotides: TGCACCAGCAGGTATATTCGTTTGTGCGAAACCTATGGCTACACCTTC. The chain couples TRBV1 to TRBJ1-2. TRBV1 is described as a pseudogene. The CDR3 contains 16 residues.

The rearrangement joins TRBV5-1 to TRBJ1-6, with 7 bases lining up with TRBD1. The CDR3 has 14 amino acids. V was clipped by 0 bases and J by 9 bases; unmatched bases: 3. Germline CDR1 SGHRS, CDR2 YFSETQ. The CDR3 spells CASSLEGGGSPLHF. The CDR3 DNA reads TGCGCCAGCAGCTTGGAAGGGGGCGGTTCACCCCTCCACTTT.

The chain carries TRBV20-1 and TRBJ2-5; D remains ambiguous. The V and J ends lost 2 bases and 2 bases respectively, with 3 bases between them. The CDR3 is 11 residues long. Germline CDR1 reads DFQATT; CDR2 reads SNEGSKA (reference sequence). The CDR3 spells CSARLQETQYF. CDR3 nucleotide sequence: TGCAGTGCTAGACTACAAGAGACCCAGTACTTC.

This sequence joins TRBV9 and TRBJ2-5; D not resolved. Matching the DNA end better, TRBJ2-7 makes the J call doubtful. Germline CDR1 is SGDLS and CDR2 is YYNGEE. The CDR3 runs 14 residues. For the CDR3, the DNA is TGTGCCAGCAGCGTAGACGCAGGTGCATACGAGCAGTACTTC. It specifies CASSVDAGAYEQYF.

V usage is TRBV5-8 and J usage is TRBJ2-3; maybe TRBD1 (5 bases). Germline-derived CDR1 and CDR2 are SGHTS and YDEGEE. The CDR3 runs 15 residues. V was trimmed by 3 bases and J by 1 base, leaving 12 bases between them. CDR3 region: CASSWGGGRTDTQYF. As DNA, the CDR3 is TGTGCCAGCAGCTGGGGCGGTGGGCGCACAGATACGCAGTATTTT.

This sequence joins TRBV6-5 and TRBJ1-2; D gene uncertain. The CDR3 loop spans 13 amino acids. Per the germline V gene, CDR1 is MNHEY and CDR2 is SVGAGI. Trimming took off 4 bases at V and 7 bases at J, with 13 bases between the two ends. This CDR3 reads CASSSPFDAGYTF. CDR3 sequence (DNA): TGTGCCAGCAGTTCCCCCTTTGATGCTGGCTACACCTTC.

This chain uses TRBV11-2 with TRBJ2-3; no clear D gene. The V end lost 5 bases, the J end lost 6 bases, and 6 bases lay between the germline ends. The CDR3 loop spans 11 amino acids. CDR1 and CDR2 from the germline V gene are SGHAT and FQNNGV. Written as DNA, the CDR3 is TGTGCCAGCAGCCGGTGGGATACGCAGTATTTT. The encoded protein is CASSRWDTQYF.

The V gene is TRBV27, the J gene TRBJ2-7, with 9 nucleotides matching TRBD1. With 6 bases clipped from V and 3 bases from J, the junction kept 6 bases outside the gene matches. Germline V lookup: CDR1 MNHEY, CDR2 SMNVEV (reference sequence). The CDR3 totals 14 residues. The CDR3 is CASSHRGQYYEQYF. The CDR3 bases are TGTGCCAGCAGCCACAGGGGGCAATACTACGAGCAGTACTTC.

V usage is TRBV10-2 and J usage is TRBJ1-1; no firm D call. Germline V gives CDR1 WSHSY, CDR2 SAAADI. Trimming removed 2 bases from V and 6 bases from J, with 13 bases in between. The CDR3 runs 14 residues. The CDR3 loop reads CASSEPSDWPEAFF. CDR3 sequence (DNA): TGCGCCAGCAGTGAGCCTAGTGACTGGCCTGAAGCTTTCTTT.

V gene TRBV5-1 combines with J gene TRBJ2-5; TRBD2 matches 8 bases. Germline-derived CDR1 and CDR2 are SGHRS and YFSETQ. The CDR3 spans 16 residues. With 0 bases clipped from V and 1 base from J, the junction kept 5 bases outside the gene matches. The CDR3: CASSLGAGVIQETQYF. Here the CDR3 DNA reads TGCGCCAGCAGCTTGGGAGCGGGGGTTATCCAAGAGACCCAGTACTTC.

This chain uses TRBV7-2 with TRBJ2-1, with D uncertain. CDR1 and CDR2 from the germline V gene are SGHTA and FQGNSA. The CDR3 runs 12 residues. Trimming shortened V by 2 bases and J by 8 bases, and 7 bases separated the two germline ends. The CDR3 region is CASSLLSYEQFF. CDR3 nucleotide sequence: TGTGCCAGCAGCTTATTAAGCTATGAGCAGTTCTTC.

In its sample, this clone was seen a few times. Here the CDR3 DNA reads TGCGCCAGCAAGGGCGGGAGCTCCTACAATGAGCAGTTCTTC. This translates into CASKGGSSYNEQFF. The chain links TRBV10-2 to TRBJ2-1; 7 bases match TRBD2. Trimming cost V 7 bases and J 0 bases; bases outside gene matches: 3. There are 14 residues in the CDR3. The germline V gene encodes CDR1 WSHSY and CDR2 SAAADI.

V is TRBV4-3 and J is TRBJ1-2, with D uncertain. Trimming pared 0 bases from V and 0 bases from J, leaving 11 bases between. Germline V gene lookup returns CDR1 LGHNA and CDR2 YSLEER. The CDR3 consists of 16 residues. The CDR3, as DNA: TGCGCCAGCAGCCAAGATGGAAGGCTAGCTAACTATGGCTACACCTTC. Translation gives CASSQDGRLANYGYTF.

The CDR3 nucleotides are TGTGCCAGCAGTTACTCGGGACAGTGGACCACTGAAGCTTTCTTT. This gives the protein CASSYSGQWTTEAFF. The chain recombines TRBV6-5 with TRBJ1-1; 7 nucleotides agree with TRBD1. The CDR3 covers 15 residues. Germline V gene data show CDR1 as MNHEY and CDR2 as SVGAGI. J was trimmed by 4 bases and V by 0 bases; bases with no gene match: 5.